The T cell receptor (beta chain) described here comes from a study of T-cell memory formation after mild COVID-19 (dated by TCRdb to the early 2020s). Describing the broader study: TCR sequence clusters from the two donors were found to be largely donor specific. In two donors, T-cell clones that expanded and contracted after mild COVID-19 were followed by sequencing TCRalpha and TCRbeta repertoires longitudinally. Two young, previously healthy adult volunteers made up the cohort, one male and one female.

What the work shows at the level of the full study, not this receptor alone: Contracting CD4+ clones appeared mostly in the CM and EM memory subsets, whereas CD8+ clones were enriched in EMRA. The study covered only a couple of mild cases, and larger cohorts including severe cases with pre-infection samples were considered necessary. Some responding clones were found in pre-infection memory, which suggests that pre-existing cross-reactive memory T cells took part in the SARS-CoV-2 response. SARS-CoV-2 specificity of the second-wave clones peaking on day 37 was not confirmed. Clones that contracted from day 15 to 85 showed balanced CD4/CD8 phenotypes, whereas a second wave of clones that expanded from day 15 to 37 leaned towards CD4+.

TCRdb names Illumina NovaSeq 6000 as the instrument used. cDNA libraries for TCRalpha and TCRbeta were prepared by 5'RACE using constant-segment primers, with sample barcodes and unique molecular identifiers added. Trizol reagent was used to extract RNA from every sample. Libraries were amplified in two PCR steps, with a second sample barcode and Illumina TruSeq adapters added in the second step. Libraries were sequenced on an Illumina NovaSeq with 2 x 150 bp paired-end reads. As for the original processing: The reads were demultiplexed and collapsed into UMI-guided consensus sequences using migec v1.2.7. Using mixcr v2.1.11, UMI consensuses were aligned to TRA and TRB V and J templates and then assembled into clonotypes. Clonotypes were classified as expanded or contracted when called significant by both edgeR and NoisET, with noise models trained on biological replicates. For edgeR calls, a false discovery rate-adjusted p below 0.01 and a log2 fold-change threshold of 1 were applied. As an exploratory analysis of dynamics, PCA with hierarchical clustering was applied to max-normalized trajectories of the 1000 most abundant clonotypes. Separately sequenced CD4+ and CD8+ repertoires were used to assign the CD4 or CD8 phenotype of responding clones. TCRdb handled the public reads itself, with Q25 trimming in fastp and clone calling in MiXCR, and kept productive beta chains. For every CDR3 protein sequence, its rows merge into one entry that carries the most common genes and DNA. These V and J calls derive from TCRdb rather than the authors' analysis. The sample table records 350,000 to 450,000 distinct CDR3 sequences; roughly 14% of these occur just once. The ten most abundant clones make up around a fifth of the sample.

This clonotype was counted only a few times. Its antigen is still unknown. No per-base quality is available; no much larger clone lies one base away. V lost 5 bases and J lost 7 bases; the stretch between them is 23 bases long. CDR1 and CDR2 are read off the germline V gene as SGHTA and FQGTGA. The CDR3, from cysteine to phenylalanine, totals 17 residues. The retained sequence is limited to the CDR3, 51 bases, with the frame set at the first base. PBMCs were isolated by Ficoll-Paque density gradient centrifugation. The rearranged segments are TRBV7-3 and TRBJ2-2, with TRBD1 tentatively as D gene (5 bases match). Sequenced input: PBMCs or a T cell subset sorted from them (not recorded which). The sequence was obtained from a man between 18 and 35 years old who had mild COVID-19 (a few samples of this study predate the infection). The sample titles of this study are shuffled in the database, so cell type and time point are left out; the donor was told from shared clones. The sequenced DNA: TGTGCCAGCAGCCCCAAACTAAAGCCAAGGGGCCTCGGGGAGCTGTTTTTT. Its translation reads: CASSPKLKPRGLGELFF.